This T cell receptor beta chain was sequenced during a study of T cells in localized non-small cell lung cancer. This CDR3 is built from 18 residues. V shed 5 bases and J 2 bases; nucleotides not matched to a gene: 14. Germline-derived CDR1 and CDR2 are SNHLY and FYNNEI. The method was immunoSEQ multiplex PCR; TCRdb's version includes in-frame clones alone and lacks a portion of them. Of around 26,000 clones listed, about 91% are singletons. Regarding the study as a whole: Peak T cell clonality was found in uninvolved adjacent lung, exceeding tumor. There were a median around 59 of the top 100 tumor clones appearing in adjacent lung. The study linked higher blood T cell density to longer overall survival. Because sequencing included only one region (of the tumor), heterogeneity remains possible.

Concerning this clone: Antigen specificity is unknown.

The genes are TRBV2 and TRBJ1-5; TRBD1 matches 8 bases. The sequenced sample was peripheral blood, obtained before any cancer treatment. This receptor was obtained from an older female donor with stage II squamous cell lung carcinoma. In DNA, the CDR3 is TGTGCCAGCAGTCGATCTCGGTCGGACAGGGATGGCAATCAGCCCCAGCATTTT. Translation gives CASSRSRSDRDGNQPQHF.